There are many counts of the clone carrying this T cell receptor (beta chain). Its antigen is unknown. Unmatched junction bases numbered 9, after V lost 6 bases and J lost 5 bases. CDR3 length: 15 residues. Looked up from germline, CDR1 is KGHSH and CDR2 is LQKENI. This sample was included in a study of prognosis after radiotherapy for stage I lung cancer. Overall study: A handful of patients developed distant metastases (median 7 months) after radiotherapy; around 15 showed no significant progression. Whole-study findings and limits: Stereotactic body radiation therapy was followed by fewer unique TCR clones, median approximately 9,600 versus 7,200.

Amplification of the TCR beta CDR3 (from genomic DNA) was done by two-round multiplex PCR. Each TRBV and TRBJ gene had its own primer in the first PCR round. Each CDR3 protein is one row after TCRdb ran MiXCR on the multiplex PCR reads. Of 30,000 to 40,000 distinct CDR3 sequences listed, around 34% were seen once; the top ten hold around 17%. Researchers took around 6 milliliters of peripheral blood at each of two time points. The specimen was PBMCs, collected before or after stereotactic body radiation therapy (not recorded which). The chain combines TRBV18 with TRBJ2-1; the match to TRBD2 covers 8 bases. The sequence came from a donor over 45 with non-small cell lung cancer. The CDR3 bases are TGTGCCAGCTCCACTAGCGGCCCGTGGAACAATGAGCAGTTCTTC. It codes for CASSTSGPWNNEQFF.